The 26 T cell receptor beta chains below were found in one sample sequenced in a study of T-cell reconstitution after alpha-beta-depleted transplantation in children. Unique molecular identifiers were incorporated into the prepared TCRbeta library. TCRdb used MiXCR to reprocess the PCR reads, holding one entry per CDR3 protein. The repertoire consists of some 590,000 distinct CDR3 sequences, with approximately 10% occurring once and the leading ten covering less than 5%. Here the sequenced sample was PBMCs from the stem cell graft donor, taken from the stem cell graft. All receptors come from a human donor who donated a stem cell graft to a child with acute myeloid leukemia.

V is TRBV28 and J is TRBJ2-7; 8 nucleotides agree with TRBD1. Per germline, CDR1 MDHEN and CDR2 SYDVKM. After removal of 3 bases from V and 9 bases from J, the junction contained 16 bases not matched to a gene. The CDR3 sequence is 16 residues long. CDR3 residues: CASSFSIQGAIVGQYF. CDR3 coding DNA: TGTGCCAGCAGTTTTAGTATCCAGGGGGCGATAGTCGGGCAGTACTTC.

This rearrangement joins TRBV6-6 to TRBJ2-3, with D possibly being TRBD2 (5 bases). Trimming cost V 5 bases and J 15 bases, with 15 bases left between them. The CDR3 runs to 11 residues. From germline, CDR1 is MNHNY and CDR2 SVGAGI (reference sequence). The CDR3 nucleotides read TGTGCCAGCAGTGCGGACTCAGCACCCTATTTT. It yields the protein CASSADSAPYF.

This clonotype was picked up many times. CDR3 DNA sequence: TGTGCCAGCAGCCATACAGGGGCTAACTATGGCTACACCTTC. Its translation: CASSHTGANYGYTF. The chain joins TRBV12-3 or TRBV12-4 to TRBJ1-2, with TRBD1 matching over 7 bases. The V segment lost 6 bases and the J segment 0 bases; nucleotides outside the gene matches: 4. This CDR3 region has 14 residues.

The chain carries TRBV7-2 and TRBJ2-5; 7 bases are a match to TRBD2. The CDR3 totals 15 residues. V was clipped by 5 bases and J by 5 bases; unmatched bases: 11. In germline, CDR1 is SGHTA, CDR2 FQGNSA. The CDR3 region is CASSPTTSTVETQYF. The CDR3 DNA follows: TGTGCCAGCAGCCCTACGACTAGCACCGTGGAGACCCAGTACTTC. The variable domain in full, completed from reference TRBV7-2 and TRBJ2-5, reads GAGVSQSPSNKVTEKGKDVELRCDPISGHTALYWYRQSLGQGLEFLIYFQGNSAPDKSGLPSDRFSAERTGGSVSTLTIQRTQQEDSAVYLCASSPTTSTVETQYFGPGTRLLVL.

This clonotype showed up many times. The rearrangement uses TRBV27 and TRBJ1-2; no clear D. Germline CDR1 MNHEY, CDR2 SMNVEV (reference sequence). V lost 3 bases and J lost 7, with 15 bases in between. CDR3 length equals 14 residues. This CDR3 reads CASSFTADGFGYTF. CDR3 nucleotide sequence: TGTGCCAGCAGTTTTACAGCAGACGGGTTTGGCTACACCTTC.

A few counts support this clonotype. The CDR3 nucleotides read TGCAGCGGATCCGGGGCGGCAACTAATGAAAAACTGTTTTTT. Its protein product is CSGSGAATNEKLFF. This chain joins TRBV29-1 and TRBJ1-4; a weak D match, TRBD1 (5 bases). The CDR3 length is 14 residues. The V end was cut by 7 bases, the J end by 0 bases, with 12 bases between. CDR1 and CDR2 from the germline V gene are SQVTM and ANQGSEA.

The chain recombines TRBV5-6 with TRBJ2-1; possibly TRBD1 or TRBD2 for D (5 bases each). From germline, CDR1 is SGHDT and CDR2 YYEEEE. The CDR3 extends over 16 amino acids. Between the trimmed V and J ends, which lost 4 bases and 7 bases, there was a span of 21 bases. The CDR3 DNA reads as TGTGCCAGCAGCCGTGGTGGGGGAGCAACTAGAAATGAGCAGTTCTTC. This gives the protein CASSRGGGATRNEQFF.

The V call is TRBV2, the J call TRBJ1-1; D unclear. V lost 2 bases, J lost 1 base, and 11 bases lay in between. This CDR3 contains 15 residues. The germline gives CDR1 SNHLY, CDR2 FYNNEI. The CDR3 DNA follows: TGTGCCAGCAGTGAACAGACAACCCAGAACACTGAAGCTTTCTTT. This encodes CASSEQTTQNTEAFF. The full variable domain, completed using reference TRBV2 and TRBJ1-1, is EPEVTQTPSHQVTQMGQEVILRCVPISNHLYFYWYRQILGQKVEFLVSFYNNEISEKSEIFDDQFSVERPDGSNFTLKIRSTKLEDSAMYFCASSEQTTQNTEAFFGQGTRLTVV.

The gene calls are TRBV11-2 and TRBJ2-4; D not resolved. This CDR3 has 19 residues. The V gene's germline CDR1 is SGHAT and CDR2 FQNNGV. The V end lost 5 bases, the J end lost 0 bases, and 23 bases lay between the germline ends. In DNA form, the CDR3 reads TGTGCCAGCAGCCATTCCCTGTCCACGACTCGACTAGCCAAAAACATTCAGTACTTC. As protein: CASSHSLSTTRLAKNIQYF.

The chain uses TRBV28 and TRBJ2-7; tentatively, D is TRBD2 (6 bases). This CDR3 region has 13 residues. Germline values: CDR1 MDHEN, CDR2 SYDVKM. V lost 5 bases and J lost 2, with 10 bases in between. As DNA, the CDR3 is TGTGCCAGCAGTAGGAGGGTTCCCTACGAGCAGTACTTC. This codes for CASSRRVPYEQYF. Full variable domain (outside the CDR3, taken from reference TRBV28 and TRBJ2-7): DVKVTQSSRYLVKRTGEKVFLECVQDMDHENMFWYRQDPGLGLRLIYFSYDVKMKEKGDIPEGYSVSREKKERFSLILESASTNQTSMYLCASSRRVPYEQYFGPGTRLTVT.

The chain uses TRBV5-1 and TRBJ2-2, with 10 bases aligning to TRBD1. Germline values: CDR1 SGHRS, CDR2 YFSETQ. The length of the CDR3 is 19 residues. With 4 bases clipped from V and 0 bases from J, the junction kept 12 bases outside the gene matches. CDR3 in amino acids: CASSLRPTGGYSNTGELFF. The CDR3 DNA sequence: TGCGCCAGCAGCCTCCGCCCGACAGGGGGCTATTCGAACACCGGGGAGCTGTTTTTT.

The table lists this clonotype with a few counts. The V and J genes are TRBV20-1 and TRBJ1-5; D not certain. From germline, CDR1 is DFQATT and CDR2 SNEGSKA (reference sequence). Trimming left V 3 bases short and J 0 bases short, with 15 bases between. The length of the CDR3 is 16 residues. This CDR3 is CSASRQQAYSNQPQHF. In nucleotides, the CDR3 is TGCAGTGCTAGCAGGCAGCAGGCTTATAGCAATCAGCCCCAGCATTTT.

Many counts were recorded for this clonotype. The CDR3 loop is CASRTSSGRSYNEQFF. The CDR3 nucleotides read TGTGCCAGCAGGACATCTAGCGGGAGGTCCTACAATGAGCAGTTCTTC. The chain is built from TRBV7-2 and TRBJ2-1; 11 bases line up with TRBD2. The V gene end was trimmed by 6 bases and the J gene end by 1 base; junction bases not matched to a gene: 5. Looked up from germline, CDR1 is SGHTA and CDR2 is FQGNSA. The CDR3 loop spans 16 amino acids.

This clonotype showed up many times. This chain joins TRBV5-1 and TRBJ2-3; D remains unclear. Trimming left V 5 bases short and J 2 bases short, with 15 bases between. The CDR3 consists of 15 residues. Germline-derived CDR1 and CDR2 are SGHRS and YFSETQ. The CDR3 is CASSQAITYTDTQYF. DNA of the CDR3: TGCGCCAGCAGTCAAGCTATCACCTACACAGATACGCAGTATTTT.

This clonotype was counted only a few times. V and J are TRBV10-3 and TRBJ1-2; D gene ambiguous. Germline assignment: CDR1 ENHRY and CDR2 SYGVKD. The CDR3 length is 14 residues. Between the trimmed V and J ends, which lost 10 bases and 3 bases, there was a span of 18 bases. This CDR3 is CATGGSSLDYGYTF. The CDR3 region has the DNA TGTGCCACCGGAGGGTCCTCGCTTGACTATGGCTACACCTTC.

The chain employs TRBV4-3 and TRBJ2-3; D is undetermined. V was pared by 8 bases and J by 0 bases, with 9 bases between. The CDR3 contains 13 residues. Germline V lookup: CDR1 LGHNA, CDR2 YSLEER. In DNA, the CDR3 is TGCGCCAGCGGAAGGGCTAGCACAGATACGCAGTATTTT. Amino acids: CASGRASTDTQYF.

Many counts were recorded for this clonotype. This chain links TRBV5-5 with TRBJ2-7; 11 positions match TRBD2. Germline CDR1 reads SGHKS; CDR2 reads YYEKEE (reference sequence). Trimming removed 2 bases from V and 2 bases from J; junction bases left unmatched: 3. The CDR3 is 15 amino acids. This chain's CDR3 is CASSLLAGAPYEQYF. CDR3 sequence (DNA): TGTGCCAGCAGCTTACTAGCGGGAGCCCCCTACGAGCAGTACTTC.

This clonotype appeared a few times. This chain links TRBV7-9 with TRBJ2-5; 9 bases line up with TRBD2. Germline-derived CDR1 and CDR2 are SEHNR and FQNEAQ (reference sequence). V was clipped by 6 bases and J by 4 bases; unmatched bases: 9. The CDR3 totals 15 residues. The CDR3 DNA reads TGTGCCAGCAGTCATAGCGGGAGAGGGCGAGAGACCCAGTACTTC. It specifies CASSHSGRGRETQYF.

The sample holds a few counts of this clonotype. The CDR3 reads CASADRTGTGANVLTF. The CDR3 DNA is TGTGCCAGCGCCGACCGAACAGGGACCGGGGCCAACGTCCTGACTTTC. The chain uses TRBV6-2 or TRBV6-3 and TRBJ2-6; D possibly corresponds to TRBD1 (6 bases). The CDR3 is 16 residues long. The germline CDR1 and CDR2 sequences are MNHEY and SVGEGT. V was trimmed by 8 bases and J by 4 bases, leaving 18 bases between them.

The CDR3, as DNA: TGTGCCACCTTTCTCAGGACTAGCGGGGTTAAAGAGACCCAGTACTTC. Protein product: CATFLRTSGVKETQYF. This chain uses TRBV6-1 with TRBJ2-5, with 12 bases fitting TRBD2. J gave up 3 bases and V 10 bases, and 12 bases lay outside the gene matches. Germline lookup yields CDR1 MNHNS and CDR2 SASEGT. The CDR3 is made up of 16 amino acids.

This clonotype was seen a handful of times. The CDR3 bases are TGTGCCAGCAACGAGGTCGGGTCTGCAGCTGAAGCTTTCTTT. Encoded protein: CASNEVGSAAEAFF. The chain couples TRBV6-2 or TRBV6-3 to TRBJ1-1; D ambiguous. V shed 7 bases and J shed 6 bases, with 18 bases lying between them. Germline loops: CDR1 MNHEY, CDR2 SVGEGT. The CDR3 has 14 amino acids.

This clonotype has just a few counts. V usage is TRBV11-2 and J usage is TRBJ2-3, with TRBD2 matching over 14 bases. Losses at the gene ends were 1 base for V and 4 bases for J; bases not matched to a gene: 13. CDR1 and CDR2 (germline): SGHAT, FQNNGV. This CDR3 is 20 amino acids long. The CDR3 coding sequence is TGTGCCAGCAGCTTAGTAGGCAGAAAGACTAGCGGGAGGGCTTCAGATACGCAGTATTTT. Protein product: CASSLVGRKTSGRASDTQYF.

The J gene is TRBJ1-4, the V gene TRBV12-3 or TRBV12-4, with 8 bases identical to TRBD1. V was pared by 6 bases and J by 7 bases, with 7 bases of the junction left unmatched. The CDR3 length is 14 residues. The CDR3 DNA is TGTGCCAGCAGAATGGACAGGGTGGGTGAAAAACTGTTTTTT. It codes for CASRMDRVGEKLFF.

This chain joins TRBV5-1 and TRBJ2-5; no definite D call. The V gene's germline CDR1 is SGHRS and CDR2 YFSETQ. CDR3 length: 14 amino acids. Trimming pared 0 bases from V and 4 bases from J, leaving 10 bases between. As DNA, the CDR3 is TGCGCCAGCAGCTTGGAATTGGCGGTAGAGACCCAGTACTTC. Translated, it gives CASSLELAVETQYF.

The chain uses TRBV5-1 and TRBJ1-6; no reliable D call. Per the germline V gene, CDR1 is SGHRS and CDR2 is YFSETQ. The CDR3 loop spans 15 amino acids. V lost 4 bases and J 8 bases, leaving 16 bases between the germline ends. The CDR3 DNA reads as TGCGCCAGCAGCCCCCAGAGTGGCAAGGATTCACCCCTCCACTTT. It translates to CASSPQSGKDSPLHF.

There are many counts of this clonotype. The chain employs TRBV5-1 and TRBJ2-7, with D uncertain. The CDR3 totals 13 residues. Germline CDR1 reads SGHRS; CDR2 reads YFSETQ. The V end lost 0 bases, the J end lost 3 bases, and 7 bases lay between the germline ends. The CDR3 region is CASSLELYYEQYF. The CDR3 DNA follows: TGCGCCAGCAGCTTGGAGTTATACTACGAGCAGTACTTC.